The 3 T cell receptor beta chains below all came from one sample that was sequenced in a study of regulatory T cells in long-lasting Graves disease. The time point was: newly diagnosed GD, antithyroid drugs for less than 3 months. The TCR library used RNA extracted from PBMCs. The TCR beta library used iRepertoire HTBI primers with Arm-PCR amplification of CDR3. TCRdb called the multiplex PCR reads again in MiXCR, with one record for every CDR3 protein. Here the sample spans fewer than 550,000 distinct CDR3 sequences, less than 20% being singletons. The data also belong to a second study, concerning T cells in Graves' hyperthyroidism and ophthalmopathy.

The specimen was peripheral blood mononuclear cells (PBMCs), collected at new diagnosis, from a patient treated with antithyroid drugs. The receptor source for this set is a young woman with Graves disease.

The V gene is TRBV6-7, the J gene TRBJ2-1, with 7 bases identical to TRBD2. TRBV6-7 is reported as an ORF; its role is uncertain. CDR3 length: 17 residues. The junction had 15 bases not matched to a gene; V was cut back by 6 bases and J by 4 bases. The chain's CDR3 is CASSPGGWVSGYNEQFF. As DNA, the CDR3 is TGTGCCAGCAGCCCTGGAGGATGGGTTAGCGGGTACAATGAGCAGTTCTTC.

This clonotype was seen at least ten times. This sequence joins TRBV28 and TRBJ2-4; TRBD1 agrees at 8 bases. The CDR3 is 16 amino acids. After removal of 2 bases from V and 0 bases from J, the junction contained 3 bases not matched to a gene. Germline V gene sequence: CDR1 MDHEN, CDR2 SYDVKM. The CDR3 region has the DNA TGTGCCAGCAGTTTACGGACAGGGCTAGCCAAAAACATTCAGTACTTC. Translating it yields CASSLRTGLAKNIQYF.

This clonotype has more than one count but fewer than ten. The J gene is TRBJ1-6, the V gene TRBV7-2; the match to TRBD1 covers 7 bases. This CDR3 contains 16 residues. The V gene's germline CDR1 is SGHTA and CDR2 FQGNSA. V was pared by 3 bases and J by 2 bases, with 4 bases of the junction left unmatched. In nucleotides, the CDR3 is TGTGCCAGCAGCTTCTCGACAGGGACCTATAATTCACCCCTCCACTTT. It specifies CASSFSTGTYNSPLHF.